This T cell receptor beta chain emerged from a study of siplizumab effects on memory and regulatory T cells (dated by TCRdb to about 2019). At the level of the whole study: Across about 8 responder-stimulator pairs, mixed lymphocyte reactions were run in pairs, roughly 1 with siplizumab at 0.95 to 1 ug/mL and roughly 1 without drug. The study examined how the anti-CD2 antibody siplizumab affects alloreactive T-cell subsets in allogeneic mixed lymphocyte reactions built from human PBMCs. Paper-wide results and their limitations: Unstimulated naive T cells appeared more diverse than memory T cells, and naive cells seemed to contribute substantially to the alloresponse. Roughly 80-97% of proliferating CD4+ or CD8+ clones could not be assigned a naive or memory phenotype. Because sequences at frequencies below about 10^-5 were poorly captured, only a minor fraction of alloreactive clones could be mapped back to unstimulated subsets. The cumulative frequency of alloreactive sequences traceable to unstimulated CD4+ memory T cells was significantly reduced by siplizumab. The suppressive function of proliferating Tregs from siplizumab cultures was not functionally confirmed. Among mappable alloreactive CD4+ clones, the Treg-derived fraction averaged 68.8% with siplizumab versus about 27% in control reactions.

Details on this clone: The clone's antigen remains unknown. One base away there is no much larger clone; base qualities are not given.

CDR1 and CDR2, per the germline V gene, are SGHAT and FQNNGV. Taken from cysteine to phenylalanine, the CDR3 has 13 residues. The retained sequence is limited to the CDR3, 39 bases, with the frame set at the first base. The junction shows trimming of 0 bases on V and 3 bases on J, plus 6 bases between the germline ends. For approximately six days, cells in the mixed lymphocyte reaction were kept in coculture at 37 degrees C. Responder PBMCs were labelled with CFSE and stimulator PBMCs with Violet Dye, then combined at a 1:1 ratio. Sorted unstimulated T cells, along with proliferating T cells recovered from mixed lymphocyte reactions, underwent TCRbeta CDR3 sequencing. Fresh whole blood from ten HLA-typed healthy donors was used as the source from which PBMCs were isolated. For TCR sequencing, responder T cells that had proliferated and were CFSE-low were FACS-sorted once the mixed lymphocyte reaction was over.

Libraries were constructed by the immunoSEQ multiplex PCR assay. Each sample had 80,000 to 100,000 TCR templates assayed by the deep sequencing platform. Genomic DNA extracted from sorted T cells was used for TCRbeta CDR3 sequencing. Turning to the authors' computational methods: The R programming language was used for clonal analysis of TCRbeta CDR3 data. Alloreactive CD4+ and CD8+ clones were identified by comparing unstimulated samples to CFSE-low samples taken after the reaction. Regulatory or non-regulatory origin was assigned to alloreactive CD4+ clones by matching of sequences to sorted unstimulated Treg and non-Treg repertoires. The table comes from immuneACCESS by way of TCRdb, which keeps in-frame sequences with V and J called. Part of the clones is missing from these tables; in studies checked, under half for an unresolved V gene and the rest for unknown reasons. That table gives V, J and clone size, and the DNA gave D and trimming. In all, the sample holds 8,000 or so clones, and less than 45% of those were seen once. The ten top clones hold roughly 5.6% of the sample.

Sample: CFSE-low (dividing) CD8+ T cells sorted from an allogeneic mixed lymphocyte reaction. The TCR sequence derives from a human donor in good health; the cells came from an allogeneic mixed lymphocyte reaction. The V and J genes are TRBV11-2 and TRBJ2-7, with no D gene named confidently. CDR3 reads: CASSLEASYEQYF. The DNA sequence is given as TGTGCCAGCAGCTTAGAGGCGAGCTACGAGCAGTACTTC.